This T cell receptor (beta chain) was identified in a study of blood T cells in healthy people across ages. For the second PCR, which ran for 7 to 11 cycles, a sample-barcoded 5' primer and a J-beta primer mix were used. All samples yielded 2.5 million or more CDR3-containing paired-end reads. TCRdb reanalysed the 5' RACE reads using MiXCR and keeps one entry per CDR3 protein. The sample lists roughly 1,500,000 distinct CDR3 sequences, approximately 42% occurring once. Researchers isolated at least 7 million PBMCs per sample. RNA extraction gave at least 5 micrograms of total RNA per sample. Germline loops: CDR1 MDHEN, CDR2 SYDVKM. Trimming pared 4 bases from V and 8 bases from J, leaving 25 bases between. This CDR3 comprises 17 residues.

This chain joins TRBV28 and TRBJ2-3; possibly TRBD1 for D (5 bases). The clonotype comes from a woman between 18 and 30 years old in good health. Sequenced input: blood. The CDR3 sequence: CASSSEGESDSQGTQYF. CDR3 nucleotides: TGTGCCAGCAGTTCCGAAGGAGAATCTGACAGCCAGGGTACGCAGTATTTT.